These 30 T cell receptor beta chains were all obtained from the same sample, sequenced in a study. A single record per CDR3 protein comes from TCRdb applying MiXCR to the RT-PCR reads. The sample lists about 700,000 distinct CDR3 sequences, 13% to 15% occurring once. What was sequenced was memory CD4+ T cells from blood. The receptors originated from a female donor in good health, serving as a healthy control.

This clonotype was seen a handful of times. The chain recombines TRBV12-3 or TRBV12-4 with TRBJ1-1, with TRBD1 matching 9 bases. This CDR3 region has 14 residues. V was clipped by 6 bases and J by 0 bases; unmatched bases: 2. DNA for the CDR3: TGTGCCAGCAGCCACAGGGGGCTGAACACTGAAGCTTTCTTT. Translation gives CASSHRGLNTEAFF.

This clonotype was recorded a few times. The chain joins TRBV20-1 to TRBJ1-5; 10 bases map to TRBD1. Germline values: CDR1 DFQATT, CDR2 SNEGSKA (reference sequence). The J segment lost 3 bases and the V segment lost 1 base, leaving 6 bases of the junction unmatched. The CDR3 runs to 16 residues. The CDR3 loop reads CSARVAGTGDNQPQHF. The CDR3 nucleotides are TGCAGTGCTAGAGTCGCCGGGACAGGGGACAATCAGCCCCAGCATTTT.

This clonotype has a handful of counts. The junction differs from germline at one of its ends, possibly a read error. The chain recombines TRBV7-2 with TRBJ1-1; D not certain. The CDR3 contains 12 residues. Germline V gene sequence: CDR1 SGHTA, CDR2 FQGNSA. Written as DNA, the CDR3 is TGTGCCAGCACCTTAACTCGGACCGAAGCTTTCTTT. This encodes CASTLTRTEAFF. The full variable domain, with the rest looked up from reference TRBV7-2 and TRBJ1-1, is GAGVSQSPSNKVTEKGKDVELRCDPISGHTALYWYRQSLGQGLEFLIYFQGNSAPDKSGLPSDRFSAERTGGSVSTLTIQRTQQEDSAVYLCASTLTRTEAFFGQGTRLTVV.

The CDR3 sequence is CASSELAGQHTGELFF. CDR3 in DNA: TGTGCCAGCAGTGAGCTTGCCGGGCAGCACACCGGGGAGCTGTTTTTT. The chain uses TRBV25-1 and TRBJ2-2; D gene ambiguous. V shed 3 bases and J shed 3 bases, with 14 bases lying between them. CDR3 length: 16 amino acids. In germline, CDR1 is MGHDK, CDR2 SYGVNS.

This clonotype was counted many times. This chain connects TRBV4-2 to TRBJ1-5; D might be TRBD1 (5 bases). Trimming took 0 bases from V and 4 from J, leaving 13 bases between them. The CDR3 is made up of 16 amino acids. Per the germline V gene, CDR1 is LGHNA and CDR2 is YNFKEQ. The CDR3 nucleotides read TGTGCCAGCAGCCAAGATCCAGGGAGTTCAAATCAGCCCCAGCATTTT. It translates to CASSQDPGSSNQPQHF.

This clonotype was observed many times. The junction and the germline gene differ at one end; a read error may be behind it. The chain has TRBV20-1 and TRBJ2-1; 14 bases fit TRBD2. The germline V gene has CDR1 DFQATT and CDR2 SNEGSKA (reference sequence). This CDR3 comprises 14 residues. The CDR3 loop is CSAFPRTSGRFVIF. The CDR3 DNA is TGCAGTGCTTTTCCTAGGACTAGCGGGAGGTTTGTGATCTTC.

This sequence joins TRBV9 and TRBJ2-7; a possible D gene is TRBD1 (6 bases). Germline V gives CDR1 SGDLS, CDR2 YYNGEE. The CDR3 is 15 amino acids. Trimming took off 2 bases at V and 3 bases at J, with 15 bases between the two ends. The CDR3 DNA follows: TGTGCCAGCAGCGTGGGGACAAACGATGTCTACGAGCAGTACTTC. It translates to CASSVGTNDVYEQYF.

V is TRBV18 and J is TRBJ1-2; 9 bases are shared with TRBD1. Trimming took 5 bases from V and 8 from J; bases not matched to a gene: 12. Germline V gives CDR1 KGHSH, CDR2 LQKENI. The CDR3 has 15 residues. CDR3 nucleotides: TGTGCCAGCTCAGAATCCTGGACAGGGGAATTGGGCTACACCTTC. This codes for CASSESWTGELGYTF.

This clonotype was counted at least ten times. The rearrangement joins TRBV5-1 to TRBJ1-1; D is ambiguous. Trimming left V 0 bases short and J 5 bases short, with 11 bases between. CDR3 length equals 14 residues. Germline CDR1 SGHRS, CDR2 YFSETQ. The CDR3 DNA sequence: TGCGCCAGCAGCTTGGCCCCAGGTCGGACTGAAGCTTTCTTT. It is translated as CASSLAPGRTEAFF.

The CDR3 loop is CASSLGTSGPYEQYF. The CDR3 nucleotides are TGTGCCAGCAGCTTAGGGACTAGCGGGCCCTACGAGCAGTACTTC. The rearrangement uses TRBV11-2 and TRBJ2-7, with TRBD2 identical over 11 bases. With 1 base clipped from V and 2 bases from J, the junction kept 1 base outside the gene matches. The CDR3 sequence is 15 residues long. Germline loops: CDR1 SGHAT, CDR2 FQNNGV.

The chain employs TRBV6-5 and TRBJ2-7; tentatively, D is TRBD1 or TRBD2 (5 bases each). The CDR3 consists of 15 residues. Germline values: CDR1 MNHEY, CDR2 SVGAGI. Trimming left V 6 bases short and J 1 base short, with 16 bases between. CDR3 amino acids: CASSFGTEVSYEQYF. CDR3 DNA sequence: TGTGCCAGCAGCTTCGGGACGGAGGTATCCTACGAGCAGTACTTC.

V is TRBV13 and J is TRBJ1-2; TRBD1 agrees at 7 bases. The CDR3 extends over 14 amino acids. Germline values: CDR1 PRHDT, CDR2 FYEKMQ (reference sequence). The V segment lost 5 bases and the J segment 2 bases; nucleotides outside the gene matches: 5. The CDR3 sequence is CASSTEQGNYGYTF. CDR3 DNA sequence: TGTGCCAGCAGCACCGAACAGGGGAACTATGGCTACACCTTC.

This clonotype was recorded a few times. This sequence joins TRBV6-5 and TRBJ2-1, with D unclear. V was pared by 7 bases and J by 5 bases, with 15 bases between. The CDR3 length is 14 residues. Per germline, CDR1 MNHEY and CDR2 SVGAGI. CDR3 loop: CASTGGRVNNEQFF. CDR3 DNA: TGTGCCAGCACTGGCGGCCGGGTCAACAATGAGCAGTTCTTC.

A few counts support this clonotype. The V and J genes are TRBV12-3 or TRBV12-4 and TRBJ1-4; 9 bases align to TRBD1. The CDR3 is 14 amino acids. Trimming removed 6 bases from V and 7 bases from J; junction bases left unmatched: 6. CDR3 sequence: CASRTDRGGEKLFF. In DNA, the CDR3 is TGTGCCAGCAGGACGGACAGGGGTGGTGAAAAACTGTTTTTT.

Worth noting for this clonotype: Relative to the germline gene, one junction end is altered; a read error may explain this. The rearrangement uses TRBV7-7 and TRBJ2-6, with TRBD1 matching over 7 bases. Germline values: CDR1 SSHAT, CDR2 FNYEAQ (reference sequence). The CDR3 has 15 amino acids. CDR3 region: CASSLETGRANVLTF. CDR3 sequence (DNA): TGTGCTAGCAGCTTGGAGACAGGGCGGGCCAACGTCCTGACTTTC.

This chain uses TRBV2 with TRBJ1-6, with D unclear. V lost 3 bases and J 7 bases, leaving 10 bases between the germline ends. CDR3 length equals 14 residues. Germline V gene sequence: CDR1 SNHLY, CDR2 FYNNEI. The CDR3 sequence: CASSEMGENSPLHF. CDR3 coding DNA: TGTGCCAGCAGTGAGATGGGCGAGAATTCACCCCTCCACTTT.

The rearrangement joins TRBV6-1 to TRBJ2-1; possibly TRBD2 for D (6 bases). CDR3 size: 13 residues. Trimming shortened V by 2 bases and J by 15 bases, and 17 bases separated the two germline ends. Germline CDR1 and CDR2: MNHNS and SASEGT. Written as DNA, the CDR3 is TGTGCCAGCAGTGAAACGGGGGTCAGGGCGGCGTTCTTC. Translated: CASSETGVRAAFF.

This clonotype was detected many times. The chain carries TRBV7-2 and TRBJ1-1, with no clear D. The V gene lost 6 bases and the J gene lost 1 base, with 9 bases spanning the gap. Germline V lookup: CDR1 SGHTA, CDR2 FQGNSA. The CDR3 covers 13 residues. CDR3 coding DNA: TGTGCCAGCAGTTCACAGCCGAACACTGAAGCTTTCTTT. Translating it yields CASSSQPNTEAFF.

This clonotype was found a few times. The junction departs from the called germline gene at one end, perhaps through a read error. V gene TRBV7-7 combines with J gene TRBJ2-5; D gene ambiguous. Per the germline V gene, CDR1 is SSHAT and CDR2 is FNYEAQ (reference sequence). The CDR3 contains 13 residues. The CDR3 region is CASSPRLKETQYF. The DNA for the CDR3 is TGTGCTAGCAGCCCGAGACTTAAAGAGACCCAGTACTTC. The entire variable domain, with the rest obtained from reference TRBV7-7 and TRBJ2-5, is as follows: GAGVSQSPRYKVTKRGQDVTLRCDPISSHATLYWYQQALGQGPEFLTYFNYEAQPDKSGLPSDRFSAERPEGSISTLTIQRTEQRDSAMYRCASSPRLKETQYFGPGTRLLVL.

The chain couples TRBV7-8 to TRBJ2-2, with D hard to call. CDR3 length equals 19 residues. From germline, CDR1 is SGHVS and CDR2 FQNEAQ. Trimming pared 1 base from V and 4 bases from J, leaving 22 bases between. The CDR3, as DNA: TGTGCCAGCAGCTTAGACTCTCGTTGGGTAACTCTTGGCACCGGGGAGCTGTTTTTT. Translation gives CASSLDSRWVTLGTGELFF.

This clonotype was counted a few times. V and J are TRBV20-1 and TRBJ2-3; D ambiguous. V was trimmed by 6 bases and J by 4 bases, leaving 17 bases between them. The CDR3 spans 14 residues. Germline loops: CDR1 DFQATT, CDR2 SNEGSKA (reference sequence). The CDR3 nucleotides are TGCAGTGCCCTAGACAACATAGGTGCAGATACGCAGTATTTT. It specifies CSALDNIGADTQYF.

The chain uses TRBV7-2 and TRBJ1-2; 7 bases are a match to TRBD1. CDR1 and CDR2 from the germline V gene are SGHTA and FQGNSA. This CDR3 is 13 amino acids long. J was trimmed by 8 bases and V by 3 bases; bases with no gene match: 6. CDR3 nucleotides: TGTGCCAGCAGCTTCCGGGACAGTCGGGGCTACACCTTC. This translates into CASSFRDSRGYTF.

This clonotype was recorded a few times. J is TRBJ2-7 and V is TRBV20-1, with TRBD2 matching 12 bases. In germline, CDR1 is DFQATT, CDR2 SNEGSKA (reference sequence). J gave up 4 bases and V 6 bases, and 10 bases lay outside the gene matches. The CDR3 has 15 residues. The CDR3 loop is CSARPSGRALYEQYF. The CDR3 DNA reads TGCAGTGCCCGGCCTAGCGGGAGGGCCTTATACGAGCAGTACTTC.

V gene TRBV24-1 combines with J gene TRBJ2-2; tentative D call: TRBD1 (5 bases). Germline values: CDR1 KGHDR, CDR2 SFDVKD. Trimming pared 8 bases from V and 4 bases from J, leaving 10 bases between. The CDR3 has 13 amino acids. The CDR3 DNA follows: TGTGCCACCACAGGGTTGGGCACCGGGGAGCTGTTTTTT. Translated, it gives CATTGLGTGELFF.

This clonotype was recorded at least ten times. The V call is TRBV5-6, the J call TRBJ2-5; unclear D gene. V shed 0 bases and J shed 2 bases, with 8 bases lying between them. The CDR3 extends over 14 amino acids. The germline CDR1 and CDR2 sequences are SGHDT and YYEEEE. This chain's CDR3 is CASSLASLQETQYF. The CDR3 nucleotides read TGTGCCAGCAGCTTGGCCAGTCTTCAAGAGACCCAGTACTTC.

This clonotype has more than one count but fewer than ten. The chain joins TRBV3-1 to TRBJ2-7; 7 bases fit TRBD1. CDR1 and CDR2 from the germline V gene are LGHDT and YNNKEL (reference sequence). After removal of 1 base from V and 12 bases from J, the junction contained 6 bases not matched to a gene. The length of the CDR3 is 12 residues. In nucleotides, the CDR3 is TGTGCCAGCAGCCAAGGAGCGACAGGGTGGTACTTC. Translating it yields CASSQGATGWYF.

Details on this clonotype: A read error is possible here, since a much larger clone lies one base away. V is TRBV24-1 and J is TRBJ2-7, with a tentative D call TRBD1 (6 bases). Per germline, CDR1 KGHDR and CDR2 SFDVKD. The CDR3 loop spans 14 amino acids. The CDR3 is CATSDYLDRYGQYF. In DNA, the CDR3 is TGTGCCACCAGTGATTACCTGGACAGATACGGGCAGTACTTC.

This clonotype was seen only a few times. The chain employs TRBV4-1 and TRBJ2-5; 8 bases align to TRBD2. Trimming removed 1 base from V and 5 bases from J; junction bases left unmatched: 9. The CDR3 loop spans 16 amino acids. The germline gives CDR1 MGHRA, CDR2 YSYEKL. CDR3 protein: CASSQGLSGGGETQYF. Here the CDR3 DNA reads TGCGCCAGCAGCCAAGGTCTAAGCGGGGGTGGGGAGACCCAGTACTTC.

In this sample, this clonotype turned up many times. The chain couples TRBV20-1 to TRBJ1-1; D is uncertain. Germline CDR1 reads DFQATT; CDR2 reads SNEGSKA (reference sequence). CDR3 length: 16 amino acids. V was trimmed by 3 bases and J by 0 bases, leaving 17 bases between them. CDR3 amino acids: CSARGRGLMMNTEAFF. CDR3 coding DNA: TGCAGTGCTAGGGGGAGAGGACTTATGATGAACACTGAAGCTTTCTTT.

The chain carries TRBV2 and TRBJ1-4; tentative D call: TRBD1 (5 bases). The germline CDR1 and CDR2 sequences are SNHLY and FYNNEI. V lost 6 bases and J 4 bases, leaving 12 bases between the germline ends. The CDR3 loop spans 14 amino acids. CDR3 DNA: TGTGCCAGCAGCAGGCGGCAGGGTAATGAAAAACTGTTTTTT. Residues: CASSRRQGNEKLFF.